The T cell receptor beta chain under discussion was sequenced for a study of circulating CD8 cells and anti-PD-1 response in melanoma. The V and J ends lost 3 bases and 3 bases respectively, with 9 bases between them. Germline loops: CDR1 LNHDA, CDR2 SQIVND (reference sequence). The CDR3 consists of 13 residues. Four subsets defined by PD-1 and/or TIGIT were sorted from live CD3+CD8+TCRalphabeta+ cells. Each library started from about 15 ng of total RNA using the QIAseq Immune Repertoire TCR panel. From the reads, TCRdb called clonotypes with MiXCR, one entry per CDR3 protein. In the table there are over 1,500 distinct CDR3 sequences, about a tenth of which are singletons. Overall study results and limits: DNEG was most diverse; TIGIT repertoires were least diverse.

This clonotype is medium-sized (0.01 to 0.1%). Its antigen is unidentified. The receptor comes from a human donor with melanoma. This chain connects TRBV19 to TRBJ2-7, with D perhaps TRBD2 (6 bases). The source was CD8+ T cells from PBMCs, collected at baseline or after one month of anti-PD-1 therapy (not recorded which). The CDR3 DNA is TGTGCCAGTAGTATTGGGGGGAACTACGAGCAGTACTTC. Translation: CASSIGGNYEQYF.